These 10 T cell receptor beta chains were sequenced from one sample in a study of shared clonotypes between healthy human individuals. Produced via immunoSEQ multiplex PCR; TCRdb's table is partial and in-frame only. The sample records 110,000 or so clones, about 63% being singletons. The sample comprised memory CD8+ T cells sorted from blood. Indicated subset: CD45RO+ cells pooled with CCR7-negative TemRA cells. The receptors derive from a woman in her thirties in good health.

The genes are TRBV6-4 and TRBJ2-5; D is perhaps TRBD1 or TRBD2 (5 bases each). Gene TRBJ2-7 matches the end of the DNA better, so the J call may be wrong. The CDR3 consists of 12 residues. The germline V gene encodes CDR1 MRHNA and CDR2 SNTAGT. The DNA of the CDR3 is TGTGCCAGCAGTTTGAGGGGCCTCGAGCAGTACTTC. Amino acids: CASSLRGLEQYF.

Worth noting for this clone: One base separates it from a far larger clone, so it is likely a read error. The chain joins TRBV6-4 to TRBJ1-2; D is possibly TRBD1 (6 bases). CDR1 is MRHNA, CDR2 SNTAGT, per germline. The germline V and J ends were trimmed by 6 bases and 6 bases, with 17 bases remaining between them. This CDR3 contains 14 residues. The CDR3 here is CASRERQETNGYTF. In DNA, the CDR3 is TGTGCCAGCAGGGAGAGACAGGAAACCAATGGCTACACCTTC.

The rearrangement joins TRBV7-6 to TRBJ2-3, with TRBD2 matching 13 bases. This CDR3 has 15 amino acids. J lost 6 bases, V lost 5 bases, and 5 bases had no gene match. CDR1 and CDR2 from the germline V gene are SGHVS and FNYEAQ. The CDR3 protein is CASSPRTSGSDTQYF. The CDR3 DNA sequence: TGTGCCAGCAGCCCTCGGACTAGCGGGAGTGATACGCAGTATTTT.

The chain employs TRBV7-9 and TRBJ1-3, with D perhaps matching TRBD1 (6 bases). Germline lookup yields CDR1 SEHNR and CDR2 FQNEAQ (reference sequence). This CDR3 has 15 amino acids. Trimming cost V 4 bases and J 0 bases, with 10 bases left between them. The CDR3 sequence is CASSSRDNSGNTIYF. CDR3 DNA: TGTGCCAGCAGCTCTCGGGACAACTCTGGAAACACCATATATTTT. Full variable domain (rest looked up from reference TRBV7-9 and TRBJ1-3): DTGVSQNPRHKITKRGQNVTFRCDPISEHNRLYWYRQTLGQGPEFLTYFQNEAQLEKSRLLSDRFSAERPKGSFSTLEIQRTEQGDSAMYLCASSSRDNSGNTIYFGEGSWLTVV.

The rearrangement uses TRBV7-7 and TRBJ2-6; D remains unclear. The CDR3 runs 17 residues. The germline CDR1 and CDR2 sequences are SSHAT and FNYEAQ (reference sequence). Trimming removed 5 bases at V and 5 bases at J, with 19 bases between. CDR3 DNA sequence: TGTGCCAGCAGCAGTCGTTGGCCACAAAGTCGGGCCAACGTCCTGACTTTC. This encodes CASSSRWPQSRANVLTF.

In its sample, this clone was seen many times. The chain recombines TRBV2 with TRBJ2-7, with D tentatively TRBD1 (5 bases). CDR1 and CDR2 (germline): SNHLY, FYNNEI. This CDR3 contains 15 residues. V lost 2 bases and J 0 bases, leaving 11 bases between the germline ends. The CDR3 DNA reads as TGTGCCAGCAGTGAATGGTCTGACAGCTCCTACGAGCAGTACTTC. This gives the protein CASSEWSDSSYEQYF. The variable domain in full, with the rest retrieved from reference TRBV2 and TRBJ2-7, is EPEVTQTPSHQVTQMGQEVILRCVPISNHLYFYWYRQILGQKVEFLVSFYNNEISEKSEIFDDQFSVERPDGSNFTLKIRSTKLEDSAMYFCASSEWSDSSYEQYFGPGTRLTVT.

The chain uses TRBV25-1 and TRBJ2-1; D perhaps matches TRBD2 (6 bases). In germline, CDR1 is MGHDK, CDR2 SYGVNS. The germline V and J ends were trimmed by 3 bases and 0 bases, with 18 bases remaining between them. The CDR3 runs to 18 residues. CDR3 bases: TGTGCCAGCAGTGATCCCACGTCTAGCGCTAGCTCCTACAATGAGCAGTTCTTC. It codes for CASSDPTSSASSYNEQFF.

This chain links TRBV6-1 with TRBJ1-1; 9 bases fit TRBD1. Germline V gene lookup returns CDR1 MNHNS and CDR2 SASEGT. This CDR3 region has 14 residues. J lost 0 bases, V lost 6 bases, and 2 bases had no gene match. The CDR3 DNA sequence: TGTGCCAGCAGGACAGGGGGTCTGAACACTGAAGCTTTCTTT. This codes for CASRTGGLNTEAFF.

CDR3 DNA sequence: TGTGCCAGCAGTTTATCTAGACTCTCCGAGCAGTACTTC. Its protein product is CASSLSRLSEQYF. The chain couples TRBV27 to TRBJ2-7; D gene ambiguous. Trimming stripped 0 bases from V and 6 bases from J, with 9 bases between. Germline values: CDR1 MNHEY, CDR2 SMNVEV (reference sequence). The CDR3 has 13 amino acids.

DNA for the CDR3: TGTGCCAGCAGCCCGGGATGGACTTCACGGAATGAGCAGTTCTTC. As protein: CASSPGWTSRNEQFF. The chain couples TRBV7-6 to TRBJ2-1; maybe TRBD2 (5 bases). V was clipped by 5 bases and J by 7 bases, with 18 bases between them. This CDR3 region has 15 residues. From germline, CDR1 is SGHVS and CDR2 FNYEAQ. Combining the CDR3 with reference TRBV7-6 and TRBJ2-1 gives the whole variable domain GAGVSQSPRYKVTKRGQDVALRCDPISGHVSLYWYRQALGQGPEFLTYFNYEAQQDKSGLPNDRFSAERPEGSISTLTIQRTEQRDSAMYRCASSPGWTSRNEQFFGPGTRLTVL.